This is a list of T cell receptor beta chains from one sample in a study of blood T cell repertoires in COVID-19. Data came from immunoSEQ multiplex PCR; TCRdb stores just in-frame clones and leaves some out. The table includes approximately 280,000 clones, 88% detected once. The sequenced sample consisted of peripheral blood. These receptors all come from a man aged 18 to 30 with active or convalescent COVID-19. Both conserved end residues are part of each CDR3. D genes are given only for firm matches. Only some rows state a clone size, as once, few, many or a class for expanded clones.

j_call,d_call,clone_size,v_call,cdr3_aa,cdr3_nt
TRBJ1-6,.,few,TRBV19,CASSYGGGNSPLHF,TGTGCCAGTAGTTACGGCGGGGGTAATTCACCCCTCCACTTT
TRBJ2-7,.,.,TRBV2,CASRTRDGSRPYEQYF,TGTGCCAGCAGGACAAGAGACGGATCCCGGCCCTACGAGCAGTACTTC
TRBJ2-3,TRBD2,.,TRBV10-3,CAIRDSGGAVNTQYF,TGTGCCATCAGAGATAGCGGGGGGGCCGTAAATACGCAGTATTTT
TRBJ2-7,.,.,TRBV20-1,CGAPWGPEQYF,TGCGGGGCCCCGTGGGGGCCGGAGCAGTACTTC
TRBJ1-2,.,few,TRBV19,CASRVSGVGYGYTF,TGTGCCAGTAGAGTGAGCGGGGTGGGCTATGGCTACACCTTC
TRBJ2-3,.,.,TRBV4-2,CASSQEEGRLTDTQYF,TGTGCCAGCAGCCAAGAAGAGGGAAGACTCACAGATACGCAGTATTTT
TRBJ1-5,.,once,TRBV10-3,CAISQTVIGNQPQHF,TGTGCCATCAGTCAGACAGTCATTGGCAATCAGCCCCAGCATTTT
TRBJ1-5,.,.,TRBV25-1,CASSGAASNQPQHF,TGTGCCAGCAGTGGGGCAGCCTCCAATCAGCCCCAGCATTTT
TRBJ2-3,.,.,TRBV7-9,CASSLGQVLVHTDTQYF,TGTGCCAGCAGCTTAGGACAGGTGTTAGTTCACACAGATACGCAGTATTTT
TRBJ2-4,.,.,TRBV18,CASSPPGGAWNIQYF,TGTGCCAGCTCACCACCGGGCGGGGCTTGGAACATTCAGTACTTC
TRBJ2-1,.,.,TRBV6-5,CASSYPDTIPYNEQFF,TGTGCCAGCAGTTACCCGGACACGATACCCTACAATGAGCAGTTCTTC
TRBJ1-1,TRBD1,.,TRBV7-9,CASSPTGQGVAEAFF,TGTGCCAGCAGCCCAACGGGACAGGGTGTCGCTGAAGCTTTCTTT
TRBJ2-2,.,.,TRBV7-2,CASSPGVGTGELFF,TGTGCCAGCAGCCCAGGGGTTGGCACCGGGGAGCTGTTTTTT
TRBJ2-1,TRBD2,.,TRBV14,CASRPSGGATNEQFF,TGTGCCAGCAGACCCAGCGGGGGGGCGACCAATGAGCAGTTCTTC
TRBJ1-5,.,.,TRBV15,CATSREYGASNQPQHF,TGTGCCACCAGCAGGGAATATGGGGCGAGCAATCAGCCCCAGCATTTT
TRBJ2-1,TRBD1,.,TRBV19,CASSITGGGSRQQFF,TGTGCCAGTAGTATCACAGGGGGCGGTTCTCGGCAGCAGTTCTTC
TRBJ2-5,.,.,TRBV7-8,CASMLSVRVETQYF,TGTGCCAGCATGCTTAGCGTTCGGGTGGAGACCCAGTACTTC
TRBJ2-7,TRBD2,.,TRBV3-1/TRBV3-2,CASAPGGGDYEQYF,TGTGCCAGCGCCCCGGGGGGGGGAGACTACGAGCAGTACTTC
TRBJ1-5,.,once,TRBV4-1,CASSQQGGSNQPQHF,TGCGCCAGCAGCCAGCAGGGAGGTAGCAATCAGCCCCAGCATTTT
TRBJ2-7,.,.,TRBV5-1,CASSGRPVSYEQYF,TGCGCCAGCAGTGGGAGGCCTGTCTCCTACGAGCAGTACTTC
TRBJ1-5,TRBD1,.,TRBV7-6,CASSRDRGQPQHF,TGTGCCAGCAGCCGGGACAGGGGGCAGCCCCAGCATTTT
TRBJ1-1,.,.,TRBV9,CASSGDTEAFF,TGTGCCAGCAGCGGAGACACTGAAGCTTTCTTT
TRBJ2-5,.,.,TRBV7-2,CASSPTLQGRGRETQYF,TGTGCCAGCAGCCCTACACTACAGGGCAGAGGAAGAGAGACCCAGTACTTC
TRBJ1-5,.,.,TRBV24-1,CATSEGGDNQPQHF,TGTGCCACCAGTGAAGGGGGGGACAATCAGCCCCAGCATTTT
TRBJ2-3,.,.,TRBV29-1,CSVLGQRLMDTQYF,TGCAGCGTTCTCGGCCAACGACTAATGGATACGCAGTATTTT
TRBJ1-2,TRBD1,.,TRBV19,CASSAGQGVGGYTF,TGTGCCAGTAGCGCGGGACAGGGTGTAGGTGGCTACACCTTC
TRBJ2-3,TRBD2,.,TRBV7-7,CASRPGTSLTDTQYF,TGTGCCAGCAGGCCCGGGACTAGCCTAACAGATACGCAGTATTTT
TRBJ2-7,TRBD2,.,TRBV5-4,CASSRPTSGGAGEQYF,TGTGCCAGCAGCCGTCCGACTAGCGGGGGGGCCGGCGAGCAGTACTTC
TRBJ2-7,TRBD1,.,TRBV7-6,CASSLGADRADSYEQYF,TGTGCCAGCAGCTTAGGAGCCGACAGGGCAGACTCCTACGAGCAGTACTTC
TRBJ2-1,TRBD2,.,TRBV2,CASRAGLAGGIYNEQFF,TGTGCCAGCAGAGCGGGACTAGCGGGGGGGATATACAATGAGCAGTTCTTC
TRBJ1-5,TRBD1,.,TRBV27,CASSPDRNGNQPQHF,TGTGCCAGCAGTCCGGACAGGAATGGCAATCAGCCCCAGCATTTT
TRBJ2-4,TRBD2,.,TRBV19,CASSQAGNKNIQYF,TGTGCCAGTAGCCAAGCGGGGAACAAAAACATTCAGTACTTC
TRBJ1-3,TRBD1,.,TRBV25-1,CASSDLGTGGLNTIYF,TGTGCCAGCAGTGACCTTGGGACAGGGGGCTTGAACACCATATATTTT
TRBJ1-2,TRBD1,.,TRBV4-3,CASSPGQNHGYTF,TGCGCCAGCAGCCCGGGACAGAATCACGGCTACACCTTC
TRBJ2-2,.,.,TRBV11-2,CASRLDTRVWTGELFF,TGTGCCAGCAGGTTAGACACTCGAGTATGGACCGGGGAGCTGTTTTTT
TRBJ1-2,.,.,TRBV6-2/TRBV6-3,CASSSAPTGGYTF,TGTGCCAGCAGTTCCGCCCCGACGGGAGGCTACACCTTC
TRBJ2-1,.,.,TRBV5-4,CASSLSGSRLNEQFF,TGTGCCAGCAGCTTATCCGGGTCTCGACTCAATGAGCAGTTCTTC
TRBJ1-1,.,.,TRBV5-1,CASSFQPGTSTEAFF,TGCGCCAGCAGCTTCCAGCCGGGGACAAGCACTGAAGCTTTCTTT
TRBJ1-5,.,.,TRBV27,CASSLSRGTRAQHF,TGTGCCAGCAGTTTATCGCGGGGGACTCGAGCCCAGCATTTT
TRBJ1-1,.,few,TRBV10-3,CAIRAAGATLGAFF,TGTGCCATCAGGGCGGCGGGGGCTACCCTGGGAGCTTTCTTT
TRBJ2-7,.,.,TRBV29-1,CSVDWGDYEQYF,TGCAGCGTTGACTGGGGGGACTACGAGCAGTACTTC
TRBJ1-2,.,.,TRBV2,CASSRSPNYGYTF,TGTGCCAGCAGTCGAAGCCCTAACTATGGCTACACCTTC
TRBJ1-4,TRBD1,.,TRBV5-5,CASSGGTGEGTEKLFF,TGTGCCAGCAGCGGAGGGACAGGGGAGGGAACTGAAAAACTGTTTTTT
TRBJ2-3,.,.,TRBV9,CASIPNREGLLDTQYF,TGTGCCAGCATCCCAAACAGGGAGGGTCTATTGGATACGCAGTATTTT
TRBJ1-4,.,.,TRBV7-2,CASSLGARQNEKLFF,TGTGCCAGCAGCTTAGGGGCGAGACAAAATGAAAAACTGTTTTTT
TRBJ2-4,.,.,TRBV27,CASSYNTVAKNIQYF,TGTGCCAGCAGCTACAATACAGTAGCCAAAAACATTCAGTACTTC
TRBJ2-7,TRBD1,.,TRBV6-5,CASSIETGHFYEQYF,TGTGCCAGCAGTATAGAGACAGGGCATTTTTACGAGCAGTACTTC
TRBJ2-1,TRBD2,.,TRBV9,CASSDRGGHNEQFF,TGTGCCAGCAGCGACCGGGGGGGACACAATGAGCAGTTCTTC
TRBJ1-2,.,.,TRBV12-5,CASGLFRGTNYGYTF,TGTGCTAGTGGTTTGTTCCGGGGGACTAACTATGGCTACACCTTC
TRBJ2-3,TRBD1,.,TRBV7-9,CASSLGTGSRDTQYF,TGTGCCAGCAGCCTCGGGACAGGGTCGAGAGATACGCAGTATTTT
TRBJ1-2,.,once,TRBV18,CASSPPSRDGYTF,TGTGCCAGCTCACCACCGTCCCGGGATGGCTACACCTTC
TRBJ2-7,.,.,TRBV9,CASSLRLGPYEQYF,TGTGCCAGCAGCTTAAGACTAGGTCCCTACGAGCAGTACTTC
TRBJ1-3,.,.,TRBV2,CASRTGGTGNTIYF,TGTGCCAGCAGAACGGGGGGCACTGGAAACACCATATATTTT
TRBJ1-4,TRBD1,.,TRBV5-5,CASSLTIQGARLGEKLFF,TGTGCCAGCAGCTTGACTATCCAGGGGGCGCGATTAGGTGAAAAACTGTTTTTT
TRBJ2-1,.,.,TRBV4-1,CASSQDLPGAGEQFF,TGCGCCAGCAGCCAAGATCTCCCGGGAGCGGGTGAGCAGTTCTTC
TRBJ2-3,TRBD2,.,TRBV9,CASSGRLAGRFTDTQYF,TGTGCCAGCAGCGGCCGGCTAGCGGGCCGATTCACAGATACGCAGTATTTT
TRBJ1-2,.,.,TRBV12-3/TRBV12-4,CASSSEVGYTF,TGTGCCAGCAGTTCAGAGGTTGGCTACACCTTC